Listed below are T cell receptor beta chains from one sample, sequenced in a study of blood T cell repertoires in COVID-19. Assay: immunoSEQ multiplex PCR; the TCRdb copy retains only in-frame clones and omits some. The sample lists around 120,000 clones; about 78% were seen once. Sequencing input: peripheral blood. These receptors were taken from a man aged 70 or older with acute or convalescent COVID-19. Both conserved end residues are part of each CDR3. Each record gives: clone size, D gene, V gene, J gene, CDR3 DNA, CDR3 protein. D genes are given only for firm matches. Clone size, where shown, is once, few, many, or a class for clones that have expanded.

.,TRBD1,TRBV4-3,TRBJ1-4,TGCGCCAGCAGCCAAGACCCCGGGACAGGGGATGAAAAACTGTTTTTT,CASSQDPGTGDEKLFF
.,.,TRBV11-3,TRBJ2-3,TGTGCCAGCAGCCTCAGTGGGGCCCGGACAGATACGCAGTATTTT,CASSLSGARTDTQYF
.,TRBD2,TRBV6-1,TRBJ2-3,TGTGCCAGCAGTGATCAGGGCGGGGGTAGCACAGATACGCAGTATTTT,CASSDQGGGSTDTQYF
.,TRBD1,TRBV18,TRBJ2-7,TGTGCCAGCTCACCACCGATAGGGGGCGACTCGGTGCAGTACTTC,CASSPPIGGDSVQYF
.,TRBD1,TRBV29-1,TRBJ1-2,TGCAGCGTTGAAGAGTCAGGGTACAGGGGCTATGGCTACACCTTC,CSVEESGYRGYGYTF
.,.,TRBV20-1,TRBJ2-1,TGCAGTGCTAGCGGGTATGAGCAGTTCTTC,CSASGYEQFF
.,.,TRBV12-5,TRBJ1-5,TGTGCTAGTGGTCCGGGAATTCGGAGCAATCAGCCCCAGCATTTT,CASGPGIRSNQPQHF
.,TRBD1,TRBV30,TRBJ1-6,TGTGCCTGGAGCCCGATAGGGACAGGGAATAATTCACCCCTCCACTTT,CAWSPIGTGNNSPLHF
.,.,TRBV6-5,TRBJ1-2,TGTGCCAGCAGTTACGACGGGGTTTCCTATGGCTACACCTTC,CASSYDGVSYGYTF
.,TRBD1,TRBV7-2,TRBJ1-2,TGTGCCAGCAGCCCCGGGACAGGGGGCAAGGGCTACACCTTC,CASSPGTGGKGYTF
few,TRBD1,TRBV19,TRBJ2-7,TGTGCCAGTAGTGTGACAGGGAAAAGCGAGCAGTACTTC,CASSVTGKSEQYF
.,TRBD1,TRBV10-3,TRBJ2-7,TGTGCCATCAGTCTTGGGACAGCAAACACCTACGAGCAGTACTTC,CAISLGTANTYEQYF
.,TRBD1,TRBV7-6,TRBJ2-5,TGTGCCAGCAGTATAACAGGGGGAGGAGAGACCCAGTACTTC,CASSITGGGETQYF
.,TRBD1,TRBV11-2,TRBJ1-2,TGTGCCAGCAGCTTGCCGGGACAGAGGTCTGGCTACACCTTC,CASSLPGQRSGYTF
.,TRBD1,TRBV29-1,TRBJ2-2,TGCAGCGCCGGGACAGGGCAGGGCACCGGGGAGCTGTTTTTT,CSAGTGQGTGELFF
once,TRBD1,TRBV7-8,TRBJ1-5,TGTGCCAGCAGCTTAGTTGTTGTGACAGGGATTAGCAATCAGCCCCAGCATTTT,CASSLVVVTGISNQPQHF
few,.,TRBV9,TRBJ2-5,TGTGCCAGCAATCCTACGTCGGACAGAGAGACCCAGTACTTC,CASNPTSDRETQYF
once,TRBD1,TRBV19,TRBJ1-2,TGTGCCAGTACCGACAGGGGGACTAACTATGGCTACACCTTC,CASTDRGTNYGYTF
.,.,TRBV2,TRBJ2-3,TGTGCCAGCAGTGATCGAGGGTATACAGATACGCAGTATTTT,CASSDRGYTDTQYF
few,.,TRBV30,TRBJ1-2,TGTGCCTGGAACCTCGGACAGTGGACGGGGGGCTACACCTTC,CAWNLGQWTGGYTF
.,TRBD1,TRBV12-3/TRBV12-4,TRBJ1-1,TGTGCCAGCCGCGACAGGGGGGTGACTGAAGCTTTCTTT,CASRDRGVTEAFF
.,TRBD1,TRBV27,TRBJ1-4,TGTGCCAGCAGGGACAGGGCGCTCCAAAAACTGTTTTTT,CASRDRALQKLFF
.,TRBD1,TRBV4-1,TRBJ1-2,TGCGCCAGCAGCCAAGACCTAGTACGATCCCGGGACAGGGAGAAGGTAGTCTTC,CASSQDLVRSRDREKVVF
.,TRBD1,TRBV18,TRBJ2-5,TGTGCCAGCTCAGCAAATACGGACAGGCAGACCCAGTACTTC,CASSANTDRQTQYF
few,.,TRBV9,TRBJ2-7,TGTGCCAGCAGCGTCTCACTATCCCACGAGCAGTACTTC,CASSVSLSHEQYF
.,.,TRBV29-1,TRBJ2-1,TGCAGCGTTGATTCGGGGACATACAATGAGCAGTTCTTC,CSVDSGTYNEQFF
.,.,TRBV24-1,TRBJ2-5,TGTGCCACCAGTGAGCGAGAGACCCAGTACTTC,CATSERETQYF
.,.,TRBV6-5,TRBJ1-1,TGTGGGGTGGGGGGGGGCCCCACTGAAGCTTTCTTT,CGVGGGPTEAFF
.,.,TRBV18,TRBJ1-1,TGTGCCAGCTCCCGGTTACAGGGAGAAATCCCTGAAGCTTTCTTT,CASSRLQGEIPEAFF
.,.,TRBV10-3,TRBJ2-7,TGTGCCATCAGTGTGGACAGTACCTACGAGCAGTACTTC,CAISVDSTYEQYF
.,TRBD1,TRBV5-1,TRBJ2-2,TGCGCCAGCAACGGACAGGCGAACACCGGGGAGCTGTTTTTT,CASNGQANTGELFF
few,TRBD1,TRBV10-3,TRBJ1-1,TGTGCCATACAGGGGGAGACTGAAGCTTTCTTT,CAIQGETEAFF
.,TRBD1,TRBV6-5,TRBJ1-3,TGTGCCAGCAGGACAGGGGGCTCTGGAAACACCATATATTTT,CASRTGGSGNTIYF
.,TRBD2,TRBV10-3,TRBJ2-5,TGTGCCATCAGCCAAACTAGCGGGGGGGCCGCAGAGACCCAGTACTTC,CAISQTSGGAAETQYF
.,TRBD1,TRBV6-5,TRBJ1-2,TGTGCCAGCAGCGTTACAGGGGTTGGCTACACCTTC,CASSVTGVGYTF
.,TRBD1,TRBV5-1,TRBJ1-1,TGCGCCAGCAGCTTCGCGGGCAGGGGGAATACTGAAGCTTTCTTT,CASSFAGRGNTEAFF
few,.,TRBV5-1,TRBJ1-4,TGCGCCAGCAGCTTGGCCTTGGGGGCGGGTGAAAAACTGTTTTTT,CASSLALGAGEKLFF
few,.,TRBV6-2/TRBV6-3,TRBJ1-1,TGTGCCAGCAGTTACTATGCGGGAAACACTGAAGCTTTCTTT,CASSYYAGNTEAFF
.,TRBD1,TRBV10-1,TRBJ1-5,TGCGCCAGCAGCGACTCTCCGGGACAGGGGGCTAATCAGCCCCAGCATTTT,CASSDSPGQGANQPQHF
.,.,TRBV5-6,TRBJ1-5,TGTGCCAGCAGCCCTCGGGGGGAACTCCAGCCCCAGCATTTT,CASSPRGELQPQHF
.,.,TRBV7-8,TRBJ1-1,TGTGCCAGCAGCTTAGTGACAGCCGTGAACACTGAAGCTTTCTTT,CASSLVTAVNTEAFF
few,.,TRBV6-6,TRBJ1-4,TGTGCCAGCAGCAAGGGGGTGACTAATGAAAAACTGTTTTTT,CASSKGVTNEKLFF
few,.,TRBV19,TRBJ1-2,TGTGCCAGTAGTATGGGCAGCAACTATGGCTACACCTTC,CASSMGSNYGYTF
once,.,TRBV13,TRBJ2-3,TGTGCCAGCAGCATAACAGTTACAGATACGCAGTATTTT,CASSITVTDTQYF
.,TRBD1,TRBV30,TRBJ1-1,TGTGCCTGGAGTCCATGGGACAGGCCCTACACTGAAGCTTTCTTT,CAWSPWDRPYTEAFF
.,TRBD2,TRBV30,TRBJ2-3,TGTGCCTGGGGGATAGCGGGGGCAGATACGCAGTATTTT,CAWGIAGADTQYF
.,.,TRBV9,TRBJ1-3,TGTGCCAGCAACTCCCATGGCTCTGGAAACACCATATATTTT,CASNSHGSGNTIYF
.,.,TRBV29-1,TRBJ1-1,TGCAGCGGAGACACTGAAGCTTTCTTT,CSGDTEAFF
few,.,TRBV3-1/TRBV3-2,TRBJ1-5,TGTGCCAGCAGCCAAGATGGGCATCAGCCCCAGCATTTT,CASSQDGHQPQHF
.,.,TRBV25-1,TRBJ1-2,TGTGCCAGCAGTGAACCTGGAGTTAACTATGGCTACACCTTC,CASSEPGVNYGYTF
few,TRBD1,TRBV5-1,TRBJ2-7,TGCGCCAGCAGCTCCGGGACAGGGGGATACGAGCAGTACTTC,CASSSGTGGYEQYF
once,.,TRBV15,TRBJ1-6,TGTGCCACCAGTATTAGTACGGGTGATTCACCCCTCCACTTT,CATSISTGDSPLHF
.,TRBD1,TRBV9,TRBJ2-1,TGTGCCAGCAGCCCCACTAGTGGGACAGTAGGCCTCTTC,CASSPTSGTVGLF